This T cell receptor (beta chain) is drawn from a study of T cells in Graves' hyperthyroidism and ophthalmopathy. Study-wide findings and caveats: Most thyroid clonotypes with frequency above 0.001 were detected in blood. With a median lead of roughly 6.8 months before onset, the model predicted ophthalmopathy.

Those patients with uncontrolled infection, other autoimmune disease, pregnancy or lactation were excluded. The diagnostic basis comprised clinical symptoms, serum thyroxine and TRAb, thyroid ultrasound and orbital computed tomography. As for this clonotype: The antigen is unknown.

The CDR3 covers 15 residues. Trimming cost V 12 bases and J 4 bases, with 24 bases left between them. The V gene's germline CDR1 is KGHDR and CDR2 SFDVKD. RNA transcripts provided the source from which TCR beta CDR3 regions were amplified. First-round RT-PCR of the TCR CDR3 relied on the HTBI primer set. TCRdb analysed the multiplex PCR reads with MiXCR anew, one entry per CDR3 protein. The table includes 600,000 to 700,000 distinct CDR3 sequences, 45% detected once. The receptor's source is an adult man with Graves' disease, either hyperthyroidism or ophthalmopathy (not recorded which). The chain combines TRBV24-1 with TRBJ2-7; D tentatively reads TRBD1 or TRBD2 (5 bases each). Sequencing used peripheral blood or thyroid tissue (not recorded which). The CDR3 DNA follows: TGTGCCGCGACCTCGGGACGAAGGCTCTGGTACGAGCAGTACTTC. Its protein product is CAATSGRRLWYEQYF.